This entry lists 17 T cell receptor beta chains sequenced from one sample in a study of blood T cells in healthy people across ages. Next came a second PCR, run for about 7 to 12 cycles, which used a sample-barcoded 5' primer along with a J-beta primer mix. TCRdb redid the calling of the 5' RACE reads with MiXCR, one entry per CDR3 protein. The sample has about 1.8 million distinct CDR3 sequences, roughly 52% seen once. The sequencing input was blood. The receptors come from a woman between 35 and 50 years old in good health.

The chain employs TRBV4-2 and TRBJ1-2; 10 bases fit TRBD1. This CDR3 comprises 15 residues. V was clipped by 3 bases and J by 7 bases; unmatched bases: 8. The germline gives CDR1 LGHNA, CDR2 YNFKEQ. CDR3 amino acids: CASSQGTGEIVGYTF. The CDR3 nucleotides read TGTGCCAGCAGCCAGGGGACAGGGGAAATAGTTGGCTACACCTTC.

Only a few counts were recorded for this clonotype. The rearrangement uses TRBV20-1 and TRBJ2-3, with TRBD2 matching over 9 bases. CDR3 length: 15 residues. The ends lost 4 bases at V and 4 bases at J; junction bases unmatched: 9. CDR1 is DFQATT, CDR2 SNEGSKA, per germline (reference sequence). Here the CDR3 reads CSATRTSDHADTQYF. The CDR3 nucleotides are TGCAGTGCTACCCGGACTAGCGATCATGCAGATACGCAGTATTTT.

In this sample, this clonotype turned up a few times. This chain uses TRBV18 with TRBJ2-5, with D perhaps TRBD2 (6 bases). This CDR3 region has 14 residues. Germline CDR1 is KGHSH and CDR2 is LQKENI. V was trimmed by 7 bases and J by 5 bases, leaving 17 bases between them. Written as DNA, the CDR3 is TGTGCCAGCTTCCAAGGTGGGGGAGGCGAGACCCAGTACTTC. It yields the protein CASFQGGGGETQYF.

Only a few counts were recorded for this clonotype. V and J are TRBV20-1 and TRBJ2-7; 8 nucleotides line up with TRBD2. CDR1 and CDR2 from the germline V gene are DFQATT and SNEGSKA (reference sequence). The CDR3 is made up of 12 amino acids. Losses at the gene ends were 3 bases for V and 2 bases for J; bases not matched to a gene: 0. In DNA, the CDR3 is TGCAGTGCTAGCGGGGGGGCCTACGAGCAGTACTTC. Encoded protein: CSASGGAYEQYF.

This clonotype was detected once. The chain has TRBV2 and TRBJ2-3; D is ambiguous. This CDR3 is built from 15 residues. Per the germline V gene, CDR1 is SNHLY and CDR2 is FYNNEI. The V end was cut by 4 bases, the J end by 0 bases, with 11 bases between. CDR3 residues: CASSVSPPSTDTQYF. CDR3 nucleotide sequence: TGTGCCAGCAGTGTTTCCCCCCCTAGCACAGATACGCAGTATTTT.

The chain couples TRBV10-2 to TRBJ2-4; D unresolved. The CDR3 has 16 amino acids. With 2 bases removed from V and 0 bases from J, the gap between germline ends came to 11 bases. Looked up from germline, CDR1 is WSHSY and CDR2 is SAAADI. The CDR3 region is CASSEGNLLAKNIQYF. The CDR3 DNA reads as TGCGCCAGCAGTGAGGGGAATCTACTAGCCAAAAACATTCAGTACTTC.

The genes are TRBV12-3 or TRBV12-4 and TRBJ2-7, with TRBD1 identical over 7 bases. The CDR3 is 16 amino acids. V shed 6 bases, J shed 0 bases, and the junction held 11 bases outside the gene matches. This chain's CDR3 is CASRREPGQNSYEQYF. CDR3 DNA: TGTGCCAGCAGACGAGAACCGGGACAGAACTCCTACGAGCAGTACTTC.

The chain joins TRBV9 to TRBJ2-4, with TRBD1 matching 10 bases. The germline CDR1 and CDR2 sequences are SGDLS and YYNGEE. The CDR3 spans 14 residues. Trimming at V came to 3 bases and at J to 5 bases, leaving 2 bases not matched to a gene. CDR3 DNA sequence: TGTGCCAGCAGCGACGGACAGGGGGAAAACATTCAGTACTTC. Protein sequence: CASSDGQGENIQYF.

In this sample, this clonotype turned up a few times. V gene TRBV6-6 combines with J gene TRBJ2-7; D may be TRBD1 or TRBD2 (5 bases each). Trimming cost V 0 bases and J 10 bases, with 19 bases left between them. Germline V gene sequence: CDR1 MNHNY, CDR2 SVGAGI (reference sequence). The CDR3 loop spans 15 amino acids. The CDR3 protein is CASSYSERGVATQYF. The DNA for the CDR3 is TGTGCCAGCAGTTACTCCGAGAGAGGGGTAGCAACCCAGTACTTC.

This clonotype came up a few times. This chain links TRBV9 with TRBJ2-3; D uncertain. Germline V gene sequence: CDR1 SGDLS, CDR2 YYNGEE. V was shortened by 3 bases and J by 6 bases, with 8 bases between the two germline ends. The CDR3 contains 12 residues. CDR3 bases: TGTGCCAGCAGCGACCTCCGGGATACGCAGTATTTT. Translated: CASSDLRDTQYF.

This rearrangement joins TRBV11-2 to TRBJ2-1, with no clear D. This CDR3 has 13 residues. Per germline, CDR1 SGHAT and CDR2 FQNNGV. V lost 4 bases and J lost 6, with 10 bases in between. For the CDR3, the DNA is TGTGCCAGCAGCTACTTGACTCCCAATGAGCAGTTCTTC. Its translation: CASSYLTPNEQFF.

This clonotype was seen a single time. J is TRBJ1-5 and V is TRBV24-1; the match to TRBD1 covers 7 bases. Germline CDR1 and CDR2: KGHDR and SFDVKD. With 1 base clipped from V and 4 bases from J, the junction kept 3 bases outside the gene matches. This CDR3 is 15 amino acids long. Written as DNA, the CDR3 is TGTGCCACCAGTGATTTCGGGACAGCTAATCAGCCCCAGCATTTT. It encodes CATSDFGTANQPQHF.

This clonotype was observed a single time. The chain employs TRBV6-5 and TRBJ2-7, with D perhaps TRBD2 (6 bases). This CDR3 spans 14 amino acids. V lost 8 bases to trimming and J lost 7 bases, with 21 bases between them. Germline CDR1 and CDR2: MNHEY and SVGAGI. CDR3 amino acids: CASDLRTNYNEQYF. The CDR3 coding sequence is TGTGCCAGCGACCTCCGGACTAACTACAATGAGCAGTACTTC.

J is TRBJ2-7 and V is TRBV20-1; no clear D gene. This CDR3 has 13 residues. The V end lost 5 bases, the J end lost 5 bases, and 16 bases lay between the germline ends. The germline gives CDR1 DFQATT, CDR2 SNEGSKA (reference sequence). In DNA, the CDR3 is TGCAGTGCTCCCTTTTCCTCCCTCAACGAGCAGTACTTC. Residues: CSAPFSSLNEQYF.

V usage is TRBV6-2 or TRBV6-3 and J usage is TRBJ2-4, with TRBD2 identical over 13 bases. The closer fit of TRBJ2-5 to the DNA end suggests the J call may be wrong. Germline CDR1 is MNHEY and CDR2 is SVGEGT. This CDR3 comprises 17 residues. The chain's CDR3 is CASSPTWTSGGMKTQYF. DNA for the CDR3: TGTGCCAGCAGTCCAACCTGGACTAGCGGGGGTATGAAGACCCAGTACTTC.

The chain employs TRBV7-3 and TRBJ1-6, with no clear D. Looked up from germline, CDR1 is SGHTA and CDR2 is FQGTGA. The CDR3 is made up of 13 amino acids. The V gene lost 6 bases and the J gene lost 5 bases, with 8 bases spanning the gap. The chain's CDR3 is CASRRRDNSPLHF. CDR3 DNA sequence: TGTGCCAGCAGGAGAAGGGATAATTCACCCCTCCACTTT.

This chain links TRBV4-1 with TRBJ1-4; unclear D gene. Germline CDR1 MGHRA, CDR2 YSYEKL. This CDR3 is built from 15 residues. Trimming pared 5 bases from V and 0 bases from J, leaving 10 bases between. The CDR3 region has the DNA TGCGCCAGCAGCGATGACGGGGCAACTAATGAAAAACTGTTTTTT. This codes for CASSDDGATNEKLFF.